What follows are 22 T cell receptor beta chains derived from one specimen sequenced in a study of cytomegalovirus exposure and HLA in healthy donors. The assay was immunoSEQ multiplex PCR, and TCRdb's table has in-frame clones only and misses some. The repertoire consists of some 150,000 clones, with roughly nine tenths occurring once and the leading ten covering 3% to 3.5%. The sequenced sample consisted of PBMCs. These receptors were collected from a young woman in good health and CMV-seropositive.

This clone was seen only once. This chain joins TRBV2 and TRBJ2-7; tentatively, D is TRBD1 (6 bases). Trimming removed 2 bases at V and 4 bases at J, with 12 bases between. This CDR3 has 14 residues. Germline CDR1 and CDR2: SNHLY and FYNNEI. The CDR3 sequence is CASSELGAQYEQYF. CDR3 nucleotide sequence: TGTGCCAGCAGTGAACTGGGGGCGCAGTACGAGCAGTACTTC.

This clone was detected a few times. J is TRBJ1-1 and V is TRBV4-3; D is undetermined. The CDR3 extends over 11 amino acids. The V and J ends lost 5 bases and 8 bases respectively, with 9 bases between them. In germline, CDR1 is LGHNA, CDR2 YSLEER. In nucleotides, the CDR3 is TGCGCCAGCAGCTCAACAGAAGAAGCTTTCTTT. Protein: CASSSTEEAFF.

CDR3 in amino acids: CSVEFKGSYEQYF. As DNA, the CDR3 is TGCAGCGTTGAATTTAAAGGGAGCTACGAGCAGTACTTC. The gene calls are TRBV29-1 and TRBJ2-7; TRBD2 is a possible D gene (5 bases). V lost 2 bases and J 3 bases, leaving 11 bases between the germline ends. The CDR3 has 13 residues. Germline V gives CDR1 SQVTM, CDR2 ANQGSEA.

This clone was recorded at least ten times. V gene TRBV5-1 combines with J gene TRBJ2-7, with 10 nucleotides matching TRBD2. The trim removed 3 bases at V and 1 base at J, leaving 4 bases unmatched. The CDR3 contains 15 residues. In germline, CDR1 is SGHRS, CDR2 YFSETQ. The CDR3 is CASSSSGLASYEQYF. In DNA form, the CDR3 reads TGCGCCAGCAGCTCCTCGGGACTAGCGTCCTACGAGCAGTACTTC.

CDR3 bases: TGTGCCAGCAGTTGGGGTTTGGGGGAGCGGGGCGACAATGAGCAGTTCTTC. Translating it yields CASSWGLGERGDNEQFF. The rearrangement joins TRBV27 to TRBJ2-1; 7 bases are a match to TRBD2. This CDR3 has 17 residues. CDR1 MNHEY and CDR2 SMNVEV come from the germline V gene (reference sequence). The J segment lost 5 bases and the V segment lost 4 bases, leaving 14 bases of the junction unmatched.

This chain uses TRBV2 with TRBJ2-7, with TRBD2 as a possible D gene (6 bases). Germline V lookup: CDR1 SNHLY, CDR2 FYNNEI. V lost 0 bases and J lost 9, with 18 bases in between. The CDR3 runs 15 residues. CDR3 protein: CASSEAEVAARGQYF. The CDR3 DNA reads as TGTGCCAGCAGTGAAGCAGAGGTAGCGGCGCGAGGGCAGTACTTC. Variable domain in full (rest from reference TRBV2 and TRBJ2-7): EPEVTQTPSHQVTQMGQEVILRCVPISNHLYFYWYRQILGQKVEFLVSFYNNEISEKSEIFDDQFSVERPDGSNFTLKIRSTKLEDSAMYFCASSEAEVAARGQYFGPGTRLTVT.

V is TRBV19 and J is TRBJ1-4; D gene ambiguous. Germline CDR1 is LNHDA and CDR2 is SQIVND (reference sequence). V was trimmed by 3 bases and J by 0 bases, leaving 8 bases between them. CDR3 length: 15 residues. CDR3 amino acids: CASSIEAATNEKLFF. The CDR3 DNA reads TGTGCCAGTAGTATTGAGGCGGCAACTAATGAAAAACTGTTTTTT. Looking up the rest from reference TRBV19 and TRBJ1-4 gives the full variable domain: DGGITQSPKYLFRKEGQNVTLSCEQNLNHDAMYWYRQDPGQGLRLIYYSQIVNDFQKGDIAEGYSVSREKKESFPLTVTSAQKNPTAFYLCASSIEAATNEKLFFGSGTQLSVL.

The V and J genes are TRBV15 and TRBJ2-2; D gene uncertain. V lost 3 bases, J lost 6 bases, and 8 bases lay in between. The CDR3 covers 13 residues. Germline assignment: CDR1 LNHNV and CDR2 YYDKDF (reference sequence). The CDR3: CATSRLSPGELFF. The DNA for the CDR3 is TGTGCCACCAGCAGGCTATCACCCGGGGAGCTGTTTTTT. Filled out from reference TRBV15 and TRBJ2-2, the complete variable domain reads DAMVIQNPRYQVTQFGKPVTLSCSQTLNHNVMYWYQQKSSQAPKLLFHYYDKDFNNEADTPDNFQSRRPNTSFCFLDIRSPGLGDTAMYLCATSRLSPGELFFGEGSRLTVL.

The chain links TRBV6-1 to TRBJ2-1, with 7 bases aligning to TRBD2. In germline, CDR1 is MNHNS, CDR2 SASEGT. The trim removed 4 bases at V and 7 bases at J, leaving 10 bases unmatched. This CDR3 region has 15 residues. The CDR3 spells CASSGVMAGENEQFF. DNA of the CDR3: TGTGCCAGCAGTGGCGTAATGGCGGGAGAGAATGAGCAGTTCTTC.

This clone turned up a few times. The V gene is TRBV5-4, the J gene TRBJ2-7; a possible D gene is TRBD2 (5 bases). The CDR3 is made up of 19 amino acids. The germline gives CDR1 SGHNT, CDR2 YYREEE (reference sequence). V dropped 7 bases and J dropped 0 bases, with 29 bases sitting between them. Here the CDR3 reads CASGNDGGRGSLSSYEQYF. CDR3 bases: TGTGCCAGCGGCAACGATGGAGGACGAGGGTCCCTAAGCTCCTACGAGCAGTACTTC.

The chain links TRBV6-4 to TRBJ2-1; TRBD1 agrees at 8 bases. Germline trimming cut 5 bases from V and 7 bases from J; bases unmatched to any gene: 7. This CDR3 contains 14 residues. Germline V gene sequence: CDR1 MRHNA, CDR2 SNTAGT. CDR3: CASSPGQDPNEQFF. DNA for the CDR3: TGTGCCAGCAGTCCGGGACAGGACCCAAATGAGCAGTTCTTC.

This clone was recorded a few times. V gene TRBV7-3 combines with J gene TRBJ2-7; D not resolved. This CDR3 spans 13 amino acids. V was pared by 3 bases and J by 3 bases, with 9 bases between. CDR1 and CDR2 from the germline V gene are SGHTA and FQGTGA. The CDR3 loop reads CASSLNSRYEQYF. The CDR3 DNA sequence: TGTGCCAGCAGCTTGAACAGCCGCTACGAGCAGTACTTC.

The rearrangement links TRBV5-1 to TRBJ2-7; the match to TRBD1 covers 7 bases. CDR1 SGHRS and CDR2 YFSETQ come from the germline V gene. This CDR3 comprises 14 residues. Unmatched junction bases numbered 8, after V lost 2 bases and J lost 6 bases. DNA of the CDR3: TGCGCCAGCAGCTTTGGGGACAGCCTCGCCGAGCAGTACTTC. It encodes CASSFGDSLAEQYF.

The rearrangement links TRBV5-1 to TRBJ2-3, with TRBD2 identical over 11 bases. This CDR3 is 14 amino acids long. Trimming removed 5 bases from V and 5 bases from J; junction bases left unmatched: 4. The germline V gene has CDR1 SGHRS and CDR2 YFSETQ. The CDR3 coding sequence is TGCGCCAGCAGTACTAGCGGGAGTAGAGATACGCAGTATTTT. This encodes CASSTSGSRDTQYF.

The chain links TRBV12-5 to TRBJ1-5, with 10 bases fitting TRBD1. V shed 5 bases, J shed 5 bases, and the junction held 6 bases outside the gene matches. The CDR3 is made up of 15 amino acids. CDR1 and CDR2 (germline): LGHNT, FRNRAP. The CDR3 protein is CASGRSGQGDQPQHF. The CDR3 coding sequence is TGTGCTAGTGGTCGGAGCGGACAGGGGGATCAGCCCCAGCATTTT.

The rearrangement links TRBV4-1 to TRBJ2-2, with a tentative D call TRBD2 (6 bases). The CDR3 is made up of 16 amino acids. Trimming stripped 4 bases from V and 1 base from J, with 13 bases between. Germline CDR1 is MGHRA and CDR2 is YSYEKL. The CDR3 loop reads CASSPGSSGNTGELFF. The CDR3 coding sequence is TGCGCCAGCAGCCCCGGGAGTAGCGGGAACACCGGGGAGCTGTTTTTT.

This clone occurred once. The chain couples TRBV9 to TRBJ2-3; 11 nucleotides line up with TRBD2. V lost 4 bases and J lost 5; bases outside the gene matches: 15. The germline CDR1 and CDR2 sequences are SGDLS and YYNGEE. CDR3 length: 18 amino acids. CDR3 DNA: TGTGCCAGCAGCCTCGGACTAGCGGGCACTCTTAGGGGAGATACGCAGTATTTT. Translating it yields CASSLGLAGTLRGDTQYF.

The rearrangement links TRBV30 to TRBJ2-1; D is possibly TRBD1 (6 bases). Germline CDR1 GTSNPN, CDR2 SVGIG (reference sequence). Deletions cut 1 base from V and 9 bases from J, with 13 bases between. The length of the CDR3 is 13 residues. Written as DNA, the CDR3 is TGTGCCTGGAGTGCCACAGGGTTCGGTGAGCAGTTCTTC. Translation gives CAWSATGFGEQFF. The full variable domain, in which reference TRBV30 and TRBJ2-1 provide the parts outside the CDR3, is SQTIHQWPATLVQPVGSPLSLECTVEGTSNPNLYWYRQAAGRGLQLLFYSVGIGQISSEVPQNLSASRPQDRQFILSSKKLLLSDSGFYLCAWSATGFGEQFFGPGTRLTVL.

The V and J genes are TRBV11-3 and TRBJ2-1; the match to TRBD2 covers 13 bases. The CDR3 runs to 17 residues. CDR1 is SGHNT, CDR2 YENEEA, per germline. V lost 1 base to trimming and J lost 9 bases; unmatched junction nucleotides: 9. CDR3 sequence reads: CASSLGQGTSGMGEQFF. CDR3 DNA: TGTGCCAGCAGCTTAGGTCAAGGGACTAGCGGGATGGGTGAGCAGTTCTTC.

The chain combines TRBV4-1 with TRBJ2-1; a weak D match, TRBD2 (5 bases). Trimming took 0 bases from V and 4 from J, leaving 13 bases between them. Germline assignment: CDR1 MGHRA and CDR2 YSYEKL. The CDR3 is 16 amino acids. The CDR3 DNA reads TGCGCCAGCAGCCAAGAGTTCGGGATAATTTACAATGAGCAGTTCTTC. Protein product: CASSQEFGIIYNEQFF.

CDR3 in amino acids: CAWSRDRGNQPQHF. CDR3 coding DNA: TGTGCCTGGAGCCGGGACAGGGGGAATCAGCCCCAGCATTTT. The chain combines TRBV30 with TRBJ1-5; 11 nucleotides line up with TRBD1. This CDR3 has 14 amino acids. After removal of 3 bases from V and 4 bases from J, the junction contained 2 bases not matched to a gene. Per germline, CDR1 GTSNPN and CDR2 SVGIG (reference sequence).

The chain is built from TRBV10-3 and TRBJ1-2; 7 bases are shared with TRBD1. The junction had 3 bases not matched to a gene; V was cut back by 0 bases and J by 2 bases. Per germline, CDR1 ENHRY and CDR2 SYGVKD. The CDR3 consists of 15 residues. Here the CDR3 reads CAISESTGENYGYTF. The DNA of the CDR3 is TGTGCCATCAGTGAGTCTACAGGGGAGAACTATGGCTACACCTTC.